This paragraph reports one T cell receptor (beta chain). Germline and junction disagree at one end, which may indicate a read error. This specimen comes from a study of blood T cell repertoires in COVID-19. Turning to the study itself: T cells, B-cell-depleted T cells, or PBMCs provided the cDNA or gDNA that served as material.

Per the germline V gene, CDR1 is SGHRS and CDR2 is YFSETQ. The length of the CDR3 is 14 residues. Produced via immunoSEQ multiplex PCR; TCRdb's table is partial and in-frame only. The sample records about 80,000 clones, approximately 79% being singletons. J is TRBJ1-6 and V is TRBV5-1; tentative D call: TRBD1 (6 bases). This clonotype originated in a man between 70 and 80 years old with active or convalescent COVID-19. Sequenced sample: peripheral blood. CDR3 residues: CASSLGGQNSPLHF. CDR3 sequence (DNA): TGCGCCAGCAGTTTGGGGGGACAAAATTCACCCCTCCACTTT.